This TCR beta chain is drawn from a study of shared T cell receptors in the human thymus. The table came from immunoSEQ multiplex PCR; TCRdb's copy has only in-frame clones and leaves some out. Here the sample spans 640,000 or so clones, over 75% being singletons. The CDR3 is made up of 14 amino acids. Unmatched junction bases numbered 5, after V lost 4 bases and J lost 2 bases. Germline CDR1 is SGHKS and CDR2 is YYEKEE (reference sequence). These same data were also listed under a study on human thymus T cells.

Material: thymocytes. This chain joins TRBV5-5 and TRBJ2-5, with 7 bases identical to TRBD2. This receptor was identified in a boy less than two years old with a congenital heart defect. CDR3: CASSLAVGQETQYF. The CDR3 DNA reads as TGTGCCAGCAGCCTAGCGGTGGGGCAAGAGACCCAGTACTTC.